The entry below gives a single TCR beta chain sequence along with its context. The length of the CDR3 is 12 residues. V lost 10 bases, J lost 5 bases, and 14 bases lay in between. Germline assignment: CDR1 LNHDA and CDR2 SQIVND (reference sequence). This sample is part of a study of blood T cell repertoires in COVID-19. Study summary: Acute and convalescent COVID-19 samples came from the United States, Italy and Spain. T cells, B-cell-depleted T cells, or PBMCs supplied cDNA or gDNA.

Measured with immunoSEQ multiplex PCR; TCRdb has only the in-frame clones, and not every one. The repertoire holds approximately 76,000 clones, with around 85% as singletons. The TCR was taken from a woman over 75 with active or convalescent COVID-19. The sample was peripheral blood. The chain uses TRBV19 and TRBJ2-5; TRBD1 is a possible D gene (6 bases). CDR3 nucleotide sequence: TGTGCCACACAGGGATCAGGGGAGACCCAGTACTTC. The encoded protein is CATQGSGETQYF.